This T cell receptor (beta chain) stems from a study of blood T cell repertoires in COVID-19. Method: immunoSEQ multiplex PCR; TCRdb's copy keeps in-frame clones and lacks some. The sample includes 300,000 to 350,000 clones, roughly 89% seen only once; the top ten take roughly 3.5%. V dropped 3 bases and J dropped 0 bases, with 12 bases sitting between them. CDR1 is SGHRS and CDR2 is YFSETQ in the germline V gene. This CDR3 is 16 amino acids long. This receptor was taken from a woman aged 18 to 35 who had recovered from COVID-19. The specimen sequenced was peripheral blood. The genes are TRBV5-1 and TRBJ2-2, with D possibly matching TRBD2 (5 bases). The CDR3 region has the DNA TGCGCCAGCAGCTCCCCCCTGAGGGCGAACACCGGGGAGCTGTTTTTT. It encodes CASSSPLRANTGELFF.